This T cell receptor beta chain came from a study of shared clonotypes between healthy human individuals. General study results and limits: Apart from blood, nothing was sampled; tissue repertoires likely differ. A reduction in generation probabilities was seen for non-shared clonotypes relative to those shared by all four donors. Among several donors, about 5% of naive CD4 clonotypes were found in common.

Every immunoSEQ plate was one replicate of a subset's evenly spread DNA. Profiled with immunoSEQ multiplex PCR; TCRdb holds only in-frame clones, not every one. The sample yields about 1,500,000 clones, around 97% seen once. V was cut by 3 bases and J by 7 bases, with 7 bases left in between. CDR3 length: 11 residues. The V gene's germline CDR1 is SGHTA and CDR2 FQGNSA. Comment on this clone: The antigen is undetermined.

This chain joins TRBV7-2 and TRBJ2-7; D remains unclear. The receptor was derived from a man in his thirties or forties in good health. Sequencing was performed on naive CD4+ T cells sorted from blood. Subset given: CD45RA+ positively selected. The CDR3 loop is CASSFNKEQYF. The CDR3 DNA reads as TGTGCCAGCAGCTTCAATAAAGAGCAGTACTTC.